This entry lists 17 T cell receptor beta chains sequenced from one sample in a study of cytomegalovirus exposure and HLA in healthy donors. 13 Jbeta primers and 60 Vbeta primers were used for the PCR. Here immunoSEQ multiplex PCR was the method, and the copy in TCRdb shows in-frame clones only, minus some. The profile covers 95,000 to 150,000 clones, with around 80% appearing a single time and approximately 0.99% taken by the ten largest. Sequences were obtained from PBMCs. The receptors derive from a woman aged 30 to 39 in good health and CMV-seronegative.

The genes are TRBV4-1 and TRBJ2-5; unclear D gene. Germline CDR1 and CDR2: MGHRA and YSYEKL. The CDR3 is 15 residues long. V dropped 0 bases and J dropped 5 bases, with 13 bases sitting between them. The CDR3 DNA reads as TGCGCCAGCAGCCAAGATAGTAGTATCGCCGAGACCCAGTACTTC. It is translated as CASSQDSSIAETQYF.

The chain couples TRBV9 to TRBJ2-2, with 9 nucleotides matching TRBD2. The CDR3 is 17 residues long. Germline values: CDR1 SGDLS, CDR2 YYNGEE. V dropped 3 bases and J dropped 0; count of bases not matched to a gene: 6. CDR3 DNA sequence: TGTGCCAGCAGCGCCCCGCGGGGGGGCTCGAACACCGGGGAGCTGTTTTTT. It translates to CASSAPRGGSNTGELFF.

The chain combines TRBV5-1 with TRBJ1-4; the match to TRBD1 covers 7 bases. The CDR3 totals 17 residues. V shed 4 bases and J 0 bases; nucleotides not matched to a gene: 9. Germline V gene lookup returns CDR1 SGHRS and CDR2 YFSETQ. CDR3 sequence (DNA): TGCGCCAGCAGCGTGGGGGACAGATTTGCAACTAATGAAAAACTGTTTTTT. Encoded protein: CASSVGDRFATNEKLFF.

V gene TRBV7-9 combines with J gene TRBJ2-5; possibly TRBD1 for D (6 bases). Germline V gives CDR1 SEHNR, CDR2 FQNEAQ (reference sequence). CDR3 length: 13 amino acids. With 1 base removed from V and 4 bases from J, the gap between germline ends came to 7 bases. The CDR3 nucleotides are TGTGCCAGCAGCTTAGACAGGGTAGAGACCCAGTACTTC. Translating it yields CASSLDRVETQYF.

Notes on this clone: The sample holds other DNA sequences that translate to the same CDR3. V is TRBV19 and J is TRBJ2-7; the match to TRBD1 covers 9 bases. Trimming took 1 base from V and 4 from J; bases not matched to a gene: 2. This CDR3 has 14 amino acids. Per germline, CDR1 LNHDA and CDR2 SQIVND (reference sequence). The CDR3 region has the DNA TGTGCCAGTAGTATAGGACAGGGGGGTTACGAGCAGTACTTC. Its protein product is CASSIGQGGYEQYF.

A few counts support this clone. The chain is built from TRBV11-3 and TRBJ1-1, with 11 bases matching TRBD1. CDR1 SGHNT and CDR2 YENEEA come from the germline V gene. The CDR3 sequence is 17 residues long. Germline trimming cut 1 base from V and 3 bases from J; bases unmatched to any gene: 7. CDR3 sequence: CASSLGPWGQGDTEAFF. The CDR3 region has the DNA TGTGCCAGCAGCTTAGGCCCATGGGGACAGGGGGACACTGAAGCTTTCTTT.

V gene TRBV6-1 combines with J gene TRBJ2-1; D might be TRBD1 (5 bases). The CDR3 sequence is 15 residues long. Trimming left V 5 bases short and J 0 bases short, with 11 bases between. Germline V gene data show CDR1 as MNHNS and CDR2 as SASEGT. The CDR3, as DNA: TGTGCCAGCAGTCAAGACAGAAGCTCCTACAATGAGCAGTTCTTC. Residues: CASSQDRSSYNEQFF.

This chain connects TRBV7-2 to TRBJ2-3; D remains unclear. This CDR3 contains 14 residues. V was cut by 3 bases and J by 2 bases, with 9 bases left in between. Germline V gives CDR1 SGHTA, CDR2 FQGNSA. CDR3 DNA: TGTGCCAGCAGCTTTATAGTAATCACAGATACGCAGTATTTT. This gives the protein CASSFIVITDTQYF.

The rearrangement links TRBV7-2 to TRBJ1-2; tentatively, D is TRBD1 (5 bases). Trimming removed 1 base from V and 4 bases from J, with 13 bases in between. Germline V gene data show CDR1 as SGHTA and CDR2 as FQGNSA. The CDR3 has 15 amino acids. Written as DNA, the CDR3 is TGTGCCAGCAGCTTAGGGATGGGGCAGGGCTATGGCTACACCTTC. Encoded protein: CASSLGMGQGYGYTF.

V is TRBV27 and J is TRBJ1-2; 8 nucleotides line up with TRBD1. Per the germline V gene, CDR1 is MNHEY and CDR2 is SMNVEV (reference sequence). This CDR3 comprises 12 residues. Trimming removed 5 bases from V and 4 bases from J; junction bases left unmatched: 0. The CDR3 nucleotides read TGTGCCAGCAGTACAGGGGGCTATGGCTACACCTTC. Protein product: CASSTGGYGYTF.

CDR3 in amino acids: CASSLPTQLAGGGNEQFF. The CDR3 DNA reads as TGCGCCAGCAGCTTGCCTACCCAACTAGCGGGGGGAGGCAATGAGCAGTTCTTC. The V call is TRBV5-1, the J call TRBJ2-1; 12 bases fit TRBD2. Germline CDR1 SGHRS, CDR2 YFSETQ. The CDR3 is made up of 18 amino acids. Trimming removed 1 base from V and 6 bases from J; junction bases left unmatched: 11.

The chain is built from TRBV14 and TRBJ2-3; maybe TRBD2 (6 bases). With 1 base removed from V and 4 bases from J, the gap between germline ends came to 6 bases. The CDR3 extends over 13 amino acids. Germline V gene lookup returns CDR1 SGHDN and CDR2 FVKESK. The CDR3 reads CASSQGEADTQYF. The CDR3 bases are TGTGCCAGCAGCCAAGGGGAGGCAGATACGCAGTATTTT.

This clone was counted a single time. This chain connects TRBV7-3 to TRBJ2-2; 7 bases agree with TRBD1. Germline V gene lookup returns CDR1 SGHTA and CDR2 FQGTGA. The CDR3 is made up of 17 amino acids. V trimming: 5 bases; J trimming: 5 bases; junction bases outside the gene matches: 14. CDR3 residues: CASSRTGQPGRTGELFF. CDR3 nucleotides: TGTGCCAGCAGCCGTACGGGACAGCCGGGCCGGACCGGGGAGCTGTTTTTT.

This chain joins TRBV13 and TRBJ2-3; 13 bases agree with TRBD2. Trimming cost V 4 bases and J 8 bases; bases outside gene matches: 3. CDR1 and CDR2 (germline): PRHDT, FYEKMQ (reference sequence). The CDR3 extends over 14 amino acids. The CDR3 DNA follows: TGTGCCAGCAGCTCGAGGACTAGCGGGGGTACGCAGTATTTT. It yields the protein CASSSRTSGGTQYF.

The rearrangement uses TRBV10-3 and TRBJ1-6; D is perhaps TRBD1 (5 bases). Germline CDR1 ENHRY, CDR2 SYGVKD. Trimming removed 8 bases at V and 5 bases at J, with 13 bases between. The CDR3 is 14 amino acids. In nucleotides, the CDR3 is TGTGCCATCGCGGAAGGGGCAGATAATTCACCCCTCCACTTT. It is translated as CAIAEGADNSPLHF.

This clone showed up just once. This rearrangement joins TRBV19 to TRBJ2-5; 7 bases are a match to TRBD1. The junction had 4 bases not matched to a gene; V was cut back by 5 bases and J by 4 bases. CDR3 size: 13 residues. The V gene's germline CDR1 is LNHDA and CDR2 SQIVND (reference sequence). The CDR3 region has the DNA TGTGCCAGTAGTGGGGGACAGCTAGAGACCCAGTACTTC. It codes for CASSGGQLETQYF. The full variable domain, completed using reference TRBV19 and TRBJ2-5, is DGGITQSPKYLFRKEGQNVTLSCEQNLNHDAMYWYRQDPGQGLRLIYYSQIVNDFQKGDIAEGYSVSREKKESFPLTVTSAQKNPTAFYLCASSGGQLETQYFGPGTRLLVL.

The V gene is TRBV2, the J gene TRBJ2-7; the D gene is possibly TRBD1 (5 bases). This CDR3 has 14 amino acids. Germline lookup yields CDR1 SNHLY and CDR2 FYNNEI. V was cut by 6 bases and J by 4 bases, with 16 bases left in between. In DNA, the CDR3 is TGTGCCAGCAGGGCTCTCTTAGACAGTTACGAGCAGTACTTC. As protein: CASRALLDSYEQYF.